This T cell receptor (beta chain) was retrieved from a study of technical replicates of blood from a handful of donors. CDR1 is MNHEY and CDR2 is SMNVEV in the germline V gene (reference sequence). The V and J ends lost 5 bases and 8 bases, in that order; junction bases with no gene match: 8. The CDR3 is made up of 15 amino acids. Libraries were prepared by immunoSEQ multiplex PCR; TCRdb keeps only in-frame clonotypes and omits some of them. The sample contains roughly 80,000 clones, about 94% of which appear only once. The material sequenced was T cells isolated from PBMCs. The chain couples TRBV27 to TRBJ2-1; 11 nucleotides line up with TRBD2. The receptor was derived from a human donor in good health. CDR3 nucleotides: TGTGCCAGCAGTCTACTAGCGGGAGATATGTATGAGCAGTTCTTC. This encodes CASSLLAGDMYEQFF.